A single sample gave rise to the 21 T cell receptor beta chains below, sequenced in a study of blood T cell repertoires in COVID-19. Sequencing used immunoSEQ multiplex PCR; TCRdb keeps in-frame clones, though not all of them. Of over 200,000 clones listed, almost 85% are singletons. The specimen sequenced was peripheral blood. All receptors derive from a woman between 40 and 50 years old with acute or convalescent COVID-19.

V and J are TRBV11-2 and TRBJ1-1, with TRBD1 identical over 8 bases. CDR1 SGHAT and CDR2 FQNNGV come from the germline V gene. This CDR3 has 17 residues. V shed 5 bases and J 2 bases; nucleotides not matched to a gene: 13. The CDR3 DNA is TGTGCCAGCAGCCGAGCCCGGACAGGGACTTTAAACACTGAAGCTTTCTTT. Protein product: CASSRARTGTLNTEAFF.

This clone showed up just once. The CDR3 loop reads CASSPGLEGNEQFF. Written as DNA, the CDR3 is TGTGCCAGCTCACCAGGACTGGAGGGAAATGAGCAGTTCTTC. The chain joins TRBV18 to TRBJ2-1; D might be TRBD2 (6 bases). The CDR3 covers 14 residues. The germline gives CDR1 KGHSH, CDR2 LQKENI. Trimming removed 2 bases at V and 7 bases at J, with 12 bases between.

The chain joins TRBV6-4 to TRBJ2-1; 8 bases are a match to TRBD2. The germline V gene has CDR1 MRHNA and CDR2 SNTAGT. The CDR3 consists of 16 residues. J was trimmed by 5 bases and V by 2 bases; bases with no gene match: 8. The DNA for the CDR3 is TGTGCCAGCAGTGACCTAGGAACTAGCGGTAACAATGAGCAGTTCTTC. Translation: CASSDLGTSGNNEQFF.

This CDR3 reads CARSPLAGGPVSNEQFF. The CDR3 coding sequence is TGTGCCAGAAGCCCGTTAGCGGGAGGGCCGGTCAGCAATGAGCAGTTCTTC. The chain uses TRBV5-3 and TRBJ2-1, with 11 bases fitting TRBD2. TRBV5-3 is designated an ORF whose function remains uncertain. The CDR3 has 17 residues. Losses at the gene ends were 4 bases for V and 6 bases for J; bases not matched to a gene: 12.

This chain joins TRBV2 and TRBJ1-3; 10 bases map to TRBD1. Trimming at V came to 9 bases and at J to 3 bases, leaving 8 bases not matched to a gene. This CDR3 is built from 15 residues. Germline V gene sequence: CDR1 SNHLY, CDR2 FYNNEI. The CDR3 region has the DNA TGTGCCAGTCGGCGACAGGGGGCGTATGGAAACACCATATATTTT. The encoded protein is CASRRQGAYGNTIYF. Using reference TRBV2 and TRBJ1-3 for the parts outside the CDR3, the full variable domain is EPEVTQTPSHQVTQMGQEVILRCVPISNHLYFYWYRQILGQKVEFLVSFYNNEISEKSEIFDDQFSVERPDGSNFTLKIRSTKLEDSAMYFCASRRQGAYGNTIYFGEGSWLTVV.

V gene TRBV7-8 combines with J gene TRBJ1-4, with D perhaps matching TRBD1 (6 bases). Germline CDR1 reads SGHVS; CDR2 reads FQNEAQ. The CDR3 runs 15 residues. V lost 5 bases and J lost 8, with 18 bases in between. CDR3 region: CASSTDRRTKEKLFF. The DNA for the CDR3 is TGTGCCAGCAGCACAGACAGGAGGACGAAGGAAAAACTGTTTTTT.

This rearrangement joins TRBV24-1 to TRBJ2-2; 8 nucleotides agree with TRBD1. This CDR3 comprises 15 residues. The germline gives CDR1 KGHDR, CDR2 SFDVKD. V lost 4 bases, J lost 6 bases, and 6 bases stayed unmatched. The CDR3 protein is CATSDPRTGSGELFF. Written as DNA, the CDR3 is TGTGCCACCAGTGACCCTAGGACAGGGTCCGGGGAGCTGTTTTTT.

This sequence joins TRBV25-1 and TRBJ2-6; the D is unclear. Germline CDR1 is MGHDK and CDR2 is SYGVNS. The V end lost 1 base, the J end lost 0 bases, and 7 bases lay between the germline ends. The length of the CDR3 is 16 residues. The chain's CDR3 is CASSEFASSGANVLTF. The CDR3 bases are TGTGCCAGCAGTGAATTTGCTAGCTCTGGGGCCAACGTCCTGACTTTC.

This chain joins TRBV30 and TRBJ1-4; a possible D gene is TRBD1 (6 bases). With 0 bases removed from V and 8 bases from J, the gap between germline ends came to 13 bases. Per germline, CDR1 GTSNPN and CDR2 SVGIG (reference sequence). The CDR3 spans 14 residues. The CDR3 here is CAWSVRGGREKLFF. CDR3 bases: TGTGCCTGGAGTGTAAGGGGGGGACGGGAAAAACTGTTTTTT.

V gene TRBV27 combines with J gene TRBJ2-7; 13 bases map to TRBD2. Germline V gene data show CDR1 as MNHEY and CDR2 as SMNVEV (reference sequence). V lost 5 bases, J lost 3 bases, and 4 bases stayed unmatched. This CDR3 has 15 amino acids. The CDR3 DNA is TGTGCCAGCAGTCACTGGACTAGCGGGGGCTACGAGCAGTACTTC. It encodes CASSHWTSGGYEQYF.

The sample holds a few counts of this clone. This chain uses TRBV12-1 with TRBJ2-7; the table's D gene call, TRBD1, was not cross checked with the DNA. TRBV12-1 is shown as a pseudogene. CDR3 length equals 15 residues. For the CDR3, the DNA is TGTGCCAGCAGCTTACCCGGGACAGGGATTCACGAGCAGTACTTC. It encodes CASSLPGTGIHEQYF.

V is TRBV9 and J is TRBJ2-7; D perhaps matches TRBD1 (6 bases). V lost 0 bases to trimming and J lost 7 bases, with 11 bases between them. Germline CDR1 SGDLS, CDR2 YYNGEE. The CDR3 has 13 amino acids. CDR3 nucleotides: TGTGCCAGCAGCGTAGACCTAAGGGGGGAGCAGTACTTC. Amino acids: CASSVDLRGEQYF. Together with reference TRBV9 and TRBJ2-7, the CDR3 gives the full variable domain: DSGVTQTPKHLITATGQRVTLRCSPRSGDLSVYWYQQSLDQGLQFLIQYYNGEERAKGNILERFSAQQFPDLHSELNLSSLELGDSALYFCASSVDLRGEQYFGPGTRLTVT.

The CDR3 coding sequence is TGTGCCACCAGCAGACCGGGACTAGCGGGAACCTACGAGCAGTACTTC. Translated: CATSRPGLAGTYEQYF. The chain has TRBV15 and TRBJ2-7; 13 nucleotides align to TRBD2. Trimming cost V 2 bases and J 2 bases; bases outside gene matches: 3. The CDR3 covers 16 residues. Germline-derived CDR1 and CDR2 are LNHNV and YYDKDF (reference sequence).

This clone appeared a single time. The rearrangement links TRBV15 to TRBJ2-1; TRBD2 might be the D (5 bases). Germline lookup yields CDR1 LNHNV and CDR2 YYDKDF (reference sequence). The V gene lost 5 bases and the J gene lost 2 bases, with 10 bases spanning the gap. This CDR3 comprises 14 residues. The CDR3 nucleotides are TGTGCCACCAGCCCTCGAGCGGCCTACAATGAGCAGTTCTTC. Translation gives CATSPRAAYNEQFF. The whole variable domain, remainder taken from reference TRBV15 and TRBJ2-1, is DAMVIQNPRYQVTQFGKPVTLSCSQTLNHNVMYWYQQKSSQAPKLLFHYYDKDFNNEADTPDNFQSRRPNTSFCFLDIRSPGLGDTAMYLCATSPRAAYNEQFFGPGTRLTVL.

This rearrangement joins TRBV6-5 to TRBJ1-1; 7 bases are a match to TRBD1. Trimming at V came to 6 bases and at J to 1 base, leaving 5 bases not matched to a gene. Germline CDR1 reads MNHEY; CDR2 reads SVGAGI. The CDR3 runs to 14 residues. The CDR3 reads CASSFRTGNTEAFF. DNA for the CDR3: TGTGCCAGCAGCTTCCGGACAGGGAACACTGAAGCTTTCTTT.

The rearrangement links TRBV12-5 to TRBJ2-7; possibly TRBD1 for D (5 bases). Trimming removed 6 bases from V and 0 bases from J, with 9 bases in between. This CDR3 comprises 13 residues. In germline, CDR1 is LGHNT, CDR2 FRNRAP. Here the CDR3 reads CASGPGFSYEQYF. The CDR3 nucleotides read TGTGCTAGTGGCCCAGGGTTCTCCTACGAGCAGTACTTC.

The CDR3, as DNA: TGTGCCAGCAGCTTCCCTATGGCGGGCCTGGGCACCGGGGAGCTGTTTTTT. Translating gives CASSFPMAGLGTGELFF. The chain carries TRBV5-6 and TRBJ2-2; tentatively, D is TRBD2 (5 bases). This CDR3 region has 17 residues. Trimming pared 2 bases from V and 4 bases from J, leaving 18 bases between. Germline CDR1 is SGHDT and CDR2 is YYEEEE.

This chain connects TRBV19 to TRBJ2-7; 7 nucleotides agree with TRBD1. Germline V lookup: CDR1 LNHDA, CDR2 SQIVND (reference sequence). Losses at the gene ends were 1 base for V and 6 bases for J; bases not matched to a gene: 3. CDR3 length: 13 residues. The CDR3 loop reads CASSIGDSSEQYF. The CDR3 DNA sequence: TGTGCCAGTAGTATAGGGGACAGTTCCGAGCAGTACTTC.

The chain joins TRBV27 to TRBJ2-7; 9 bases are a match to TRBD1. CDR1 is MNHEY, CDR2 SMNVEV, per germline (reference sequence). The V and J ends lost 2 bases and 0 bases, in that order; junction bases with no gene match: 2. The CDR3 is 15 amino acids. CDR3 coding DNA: TGTGCCAGCAGTTTAGGGACAGGGAGCTCCTACGAGCAGTACTTC. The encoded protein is CASSLGTGSSYEQYF.

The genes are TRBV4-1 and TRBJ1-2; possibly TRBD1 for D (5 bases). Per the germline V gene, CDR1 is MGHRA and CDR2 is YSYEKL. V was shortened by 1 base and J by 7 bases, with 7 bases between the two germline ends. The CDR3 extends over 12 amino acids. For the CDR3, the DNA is TGCGCCAGCAGCCAAGCTGGGGCTGGCTACACCTTC. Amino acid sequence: CASSQAGAGYTF.

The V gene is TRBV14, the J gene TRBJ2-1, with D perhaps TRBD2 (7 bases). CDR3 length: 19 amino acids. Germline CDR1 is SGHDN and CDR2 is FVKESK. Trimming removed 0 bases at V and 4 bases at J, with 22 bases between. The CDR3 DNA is TGTGCCAGCAGCCAAGAGAAACCGGTCTGGGGGGGCCCTTACAATGAGCAGTTCTTC. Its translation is CASSQEKPVWGGPYNEQFF.